The 26 T cell receptor beta chains below all came from one sample that was sequenced in a study of blood T cell repertoires in COVID-19. Assay used: immunoSEQ multiplex PCR; TCRdb lists only in-frame clones, some missing. The data hold approximately 130,000 clones, with approximately 85% observed a single time. The sequencing sample was made of peripheral blood. Source of these receptors: a human donor in a cohort sampled during active COVID-19.

J is TRBJ1-2 and V is TRBV11-2, with a possible D match to TRBD1 (5 bases). Per germline, CDR1 SGHAT and CDR2 FQNNGV. The CDR3 spans 16 residues. V was cut by 0 bases and J by 0 bases, with 11 bases left in between. The chain's CDR3 is CASSLDGGSPNYGYTF. Here the CDR3 DNA reads TGTGCCAGCAGCTTAGATGGGGGGTCTCCTAACTATGGCTACACCTTC. Full variable domain (rest looked up from reference TRBV11-2 and TRBJ1-2): EAGVAQSPRYKIIEKRQSVAFWCNPISGHATLYWYQQILGQGPKLLIQFQNNGVVDDSQLPKDRFSAERLKGVDSTLKIQPAKLEDSAVYLCASSLDGGSPNYGYTFGSGTRLTVV.

The chain has TRBV1 and TRBJ1-5; TRBD1 was called by the table and not checked on the DNA. TRBV1 is marked as a pseudogene. CDR3 length: 15 amino acids. The CDR3: CTSSHSGTDNQPQHF. As DNA, the CDR3 is TGCACCAGCAGCCACTCCGGGACAGACAATCAGCCCCAGCATTTT.

The DNA for the CDR3 is TGTGCCAGCAGCCGGGGACACACTTTAGACAATGAGCAGTTCTTC. Translation: CASSRGHTLDNEQFF. The genes are TRBV9 and TRBJ2-1; D might be TRBD1 (6 bases). This CDR3 has 15 amino acids. V gave up 4 bases and J gave up 5 bases, with 16 bases separating them. Germline-derived CDR1 and CDR2 are SGDLS and YYNGEE.

The V gene is TRBV30, the J gene TRBJ1-5; 10 nucleotides line up with TRBD1. The germline V gene encodes CDR1 GTSNPN and CDR2 SVGIG (reference sequence). The CDR3 runs 13 residues. The junction had 3 bases not matched to a gene; V was cut back by 3 bases and J by 7 bases. The DNA for the CDR3 is TGTGCCTGGAGGGGGACAGGGGAACAGCCCCAGCATTTT. This gives the protein CAWRGTGEQPQHF.

CDR3 in amino acids: CASSPRGQGLYEQYV. The CDR3 DNA reads TGTGCCAGCAGTCCCCGGGGACAGGGTCTCTACGAGCAGTACGTC. J is TRBJ2-7 and V is TRBV28; the match to TRBD1 covers 9 bases. The CDR3 is 15 residues long. Germline lookup yields CDR1 MDHEN and CDR2 SYDVKM. Losses at the gene ends were 5 bases for V and 3 bases for J; bases not matched to a gene: 8.

V and J are TRBV7-9 and TRBJ1-1, with a possible D match to TRBD1 (5 bases). Germline V gene data show CDR1 as SEHNR and CDR2 as FQNEAQ (reference sequence). Deletions cut 2 bases from V and 8 bases from J, with 9 bases between. CDR3 size: 12 residues. CDR3 DNA: TGTGCCAGCAGCTTAAGCCGGGGGGAAGCTTTCTTT. This codes for CASSLSRGEAFF. Full variable domain (outside the CDR3, taken from reference TRBV7-9 and TRBJ1-1): DTGVSQNPRHKITKRGQNVTFRCDPISEHNRLYWYRQTLGQGPEFLTYFQNEAQLEKSRLLSDRFSAERPKGSFSTLEIQRTEQGDSAMYLCASSLSRGEAFFGQGTRLTVV.

This rearrangement joins TRBV9 to TRBJ2-2; 11 bases align to TRBD2. CDR1 is SGDLS, CDR2 YYNGEE, per germline. This CDR3 comprises 16 residues. V shed 2 bases, J shed 4 bases, and the junction held 4 bases outside the gene matches. CDR3 loop: CASSVTSGVPTGELFF. The CDR3 nucleotides are TGTGCCAGCAGCGTGACTAGCGGGGTTCCCACCGGGGAGCTGTTTTTT.

This clone has a single count. The rearrangement joins TRBV14 to TRBJ1-2; TRBD1 might be the D (6 bases). Trimming stripped 1 base from V and 4 bases from J, with 10 bases between. Germline V gene sequence: CDR1 SGHDN, CDR2 FVKESK. The length of the CDR3 is 14 residues. The CDR3 sequence is CASSQGTEGYGYTF. The CDR3, as DNA: TGTGCCAGCAGCCAAGGGACAGAGGGCTATGGCTACACCTTC.

The gene calls are TRBV4-3 and TRBJ2-5, with 11 bases that match TRBD1. The V gene's germline CDR1 is LGHNA and CDR2 YSLEER. The CDR3 is 18 amino acids. The V segment lost 1 base and the J segment 5 bases; nucleotides outside the gene matches: 12. This CDR3 is CASSQAFPGTGGEETQYF. The DNA for the CDR3 is TGCGCCAGCAGCCAAGCCTTTCCCGGGACAGGGGGTGAGGAGACCCAGTACTTC.

The V gene is TRBV7-2, the J gene TRBJ2-3; possibly TRBD2 for D (6 bases). Trimming shortened V by 7 bases and J by 3 bases, and 11 bases separated the two germline ends. The CDR3 runs to 13 residues. Germline lookup yields CDR1 SGHTA and CDR2 FQGNSA. CDR3 residues: CASTQEGTDTQYF. CDR3 coding DNA: TGTGCCAGCACACAGGAGGGGACAGATACGCAGTATTTT.

The chain recombines TRBV19 with TRBJ1-1, with D perhaps matching TRBD1 (6 bases). CDR3 length equals 13 residues. Germline-derived CDR1 and CDR2 are LNHDA and SQIVND (reference sequence). V was clipped by 7 bases and J by 5 bases, with 14 bases between them. CDR3 nucleotides: TGTGCCAGTACCACAGGGCGGTGGACTGAAGCTTTCTTT. It is translated as CASTTGRWTEAFF.

The rearrangement uses TRBV6-5 and TRBJ1-2; TRBD1 is a possible D gene (5 bases). V lost 8 bases to trimming and J lost 4 bases, with 14 bases between them. Germline lookup yields CDR1 MNHEY and CDR2 SVGAGI. The CDR3 is made up of 13 amino acids. CDR3 loop: CASQGGSGYGYTF. In DNA form, the CDR3 reads TGTGCCAGCCAGGGAGGATCAGGCTATGGCTACACCTTC.

V is TRBV7-2 and J is TRBJ2-1, with 8 bases fitting TRBD2. Germline trimming cut 4 bases from V and 6 bases from J; bases unmatched to any gene: 8. The CDR3 extends over 15 amino acids. The germline gives CDR1 SGHTA, CDR2 FQGNSA. CDR3 amino acids: CASSSLAGTINEQFF. The DNA for the CDR3 is TGTGCCAGCAGCTCGTTAGCGGGAACGATCAATGAGCAGTTCTTC.

As concerns this clone: Other DNA variants within this sample encode the same CDR3. The chain employs TRBV7-3 and TRBJ2-3; 9 positions agree with TRBD2. From germline, CDR1 is SGHTA and CDR2 FQGTGA. The CDR3 spans 15 residues. The V segment lost 6 bases and the J segment 0 bases; nucleotides outside the gene matches: 4. CDR3 DNA sequence: TGTGCCAGCAGTCGCAGCGGGGGGAGCACAGATACGCAGTATTTT. This gives the protein CASSRSGGSTDTQYF.

The V and J genes are TRBV30 and TRBJ1-6; D possibly corresponds to TRBD1 (5 bases). V shed 7 bases and J shed 5 bases, with 15 bases lying between them. Germline assignment: CDR1 GTSNPN and CDR2 SVGIG (reference sequence). The CDR3 sequence is 14 residues long. The CDR3: CASAGIRHNSPLHF. The CDR3 bases are TGTGCCTCAGCAGGGATAAGGCATAATTCACCCCTCCACTTT.

This clone came up once. In nucleotides, the CDR3 is TGTGCCAGCAGTGAAGCGTGGCGGACAGGGGCGGGAGACATTCAGTACTTC. This sequence encodes CASSEAWRTGAGDIQYF. The chain recombines TRBV6-1 with TRBJ2-4, with TRBD1 identical over 9 bases. Trimming took 0 bases from V and 8 from J; bases not matched to a gene: 11. The CDR3 is 17 amino acids. Germline lookup yields CDR1 MNHNS and CDR2 SASEGT.

The chain recombines TRBV9 with TRBJ1-5, with D unclear. The CDR3 spans 15 residues. Germline V CDR1 and CDR2: SGDLS, YYNGEE. V lost 0 bases and J lost 3, with 10 bases in between. The CDR3 reads CASSVGVQLNQPQHF. The CDR3 nucleotides are TGTGCCAGCAGCGTAGGAGTACAGCTCAATCAGCCCCAGCATTTT.

This clone appeared a single time. The chain couples TRBV5-8 to TRBJ1-2; a possible D gene is TRBD1 (5 bases). The ends were cut back, 5 bases at V and 4 bases at J, with 15 bases in the middle. CDR1 is SGHTS, CDR2 YDEGEE, per germline. The CDR3 has 14 amino acids. The DNA of the CDR3 is TGTGCCAGCAGTAGAATCAGGGTCCTCTATGGCTACACCTTC. This encodes CASSRIRVLYGYTF.

This chain connects TRBV7-7 to TRBJ2-3; no firm D call. Germline CDR1 is SSHAT and CDR2 is FNYEAQ (reference sequence). The length of the CDR3 is 13 residues. V shed 3 bases and J shed 4 bases, with 8 bases lying between them. The DNA for the CDR3 is TGTGCCAGCAGCTTGGAAGCGTCAGATACGCAGTATTTT. It specifies CASSLEASDTQYF.

This chain joins TRBV27 and TRBJ1-3; 7 nucleotides line up with TRBD1. Trimming removed 8 bases from V and 4 bases from J; junction bases left unmatched: 8. The CDR3 contains 14 residues. Germline CDR1 is MNHEY and CDR2 is SMNVEV (reference sequence). CDR3 protein: CASARGGAGNTIYF. The DNA for the CDR3 is TGTGCCAGCGCGAGAGGGGGCGCCGGAAACACCATATATTTT.

V is TRBV4-1 and J is TRBJ1-1; perhaps TRBD1 as D (5 bases). Germline V gene lookup returns CDR1 MGHRA and CDR2 YSYEKL. V lost 1 base to trimming and J lost 3 bases, with 9 bases between them. The CDR3 sequence is 14 residues long. CDR3 region: CASSQAPGDTEAFF. Written as DNA, the CDR3 is TGCGCCAGCAGCCAAGCGCCGGGGGACACTGAAGCTTTCTTT.

This clone has a single count. V is TRBV7-2 and J is TRBJ2-7; 9 nucleotides line up with TRBD2. Trimming removed 1 base from V and 1 base from J; junction bases left unmatched: 11. The CDR3 consists of 18 residues. Germline CDR1 is SGHTA and CDR2 is FQGNSA. The CDR3 region has the DNA TGTGCCAGCAGCTTAGAGCGGTCTAGCGGGGTTTTTTCCTACGAGCAGTACGTC. Protein product: CASSLERSSGVFSYEQYV.

This clone came up once. The chain links TRBV6-4 to TRBJ1-5; 8 bases fit TRBD1. In germline, CDR1 is MRHNA, CDR2 SNTAGT. Losses at the gene ends were 7 bases for V and 3 bases for J; bases not matched to a gene: 8. This CDR3 has 15 amino acids. The CDR3: CASTERQGANQPQHF. The CDR3 DNA reads TGTGCCAGCACTGAGAGGCAGGGGGCCAATCAGCCCCAGCATTTT.

The CDR3 spells CASSSDRDVFSNQPQHF. The CDR3 coding sequence is TGTGCCAGCAGCTCCGACAGGGATGTCTTTAGCAATCAGCCCCAGCATTTT. This chain uses TRBV7-2 with TRBJ1-5, with 7 positions matching TRBD1. The J segment lost 0 bases and the V segment lost 4 bases, leaving 9 bases of the junction unmatched. The CDR3 has 17 amino acids. Germline loops: CDR1 SGHTA, CDR2 FQGNSA.

J is TRBJ2-2 and V is TRBV7-6; possibly TRBD1 for D (6 bases). The V gene lost 4 bases and the J gene lost 1 base, with 16 bases spanning the gap. Looked up from germline, CDR1 is SGHVS and CDR2 is FNYEAQ. This CDR3 contains 17 residues. Here the CDR3 reads CASSSNQGYWNTGELFF. CDR3 nucleotides: TGTGCCAGCAGCTCCAACCAGGGGTATTGGAACACCGGGGAGCTGTTTTTT.

V gene TRBV6-2 or TRBV6-3 combines with J gene TRBJ1-5; the match to TRBD1 covers 7 bases. V lost 5 bases and J lost 6; bases outside the gene matches: 22. Germline lookup yields CDR1 MNHEY and CDR2 SVGEGT. This CDR3 spans 19 amino acids. DNA for the CDR3: TGTGCCAGCAGTCCGGACCACGAGCGACTATCGACAGGGCGTCAGCCCCAGCATTTT. Amino acid sequence: CASSPDHERLSTGRQPQHF.